A single sample is the source of the 28 T cell receptor beta chains below, sequenced in a study of blood T cell repertoires in COVID-19. Data came from immunoSEQ multiplex PCR; TCRdb stores just in-frame clones and leaves some out. The table lists over 250,000 clones, 88% of them singletons. The sequencing input was PBMCs or T cells enriched from blood (not recorded which). Source of these receptors: a woman aged 60-75 years in a cohort exposed to, infected with or recovered from COVID-19 (not recorded which).

In this sample, this clone turned up once. The V gene is TRBV29-1, the J gene TRBJ1-6; D is perhaps TRBD1 (5 bases). Germline CDR1 reads SQVTM; CDR2 reads ANQGSEA. The CDR3 spans 13 residues. Trimming shortened V by 6 bases and J by 7 bases, and 13 bases separated the two germline ends. The CDR3 loop reads CSVSRGGNSPLHF. Here the CDR3 DNA reads TGCAGCGTCTCTCGCGGGGGAAATTCACCCCTCCACTTT.

The chain employs TRBV19 and TRBJ2-1, with 9 bases lining up with TRBD2. CDR1 and CDR2 from the germline V gene are LNHDA and SQIVND (reference sequence). The CDR3 covers 16 residues. The V and J ends lost 4 bases and 6 bases, in that order; junction bases with no gene match: 10. The CDR3 region has the DNA TGTGCCAGTAGTAGAGGAGGGACTAGCCGGGCCAATGAGCAGTTCTTC. Residues: CASSRGGTSRANEQFF.

The chain recombines TRBV2 with TRBJ2-1; TRBD2 matches 12 bases. Trimming cost V 3 bases and J 12 bases; bases outside gene matches: 6. Germline-derived CDR1 and CDR2 are SNHLY and FYNNEI. The length of the CDR3 is 14 residues. The CDR3 reads CASSEQTSGSSQFF. DNA of the CDR3: TGTGCCAGCAGTGAGCAGACTAGCGGGAGCTCGCAGTTCTTC.

V gene TRBV4-1 combines with J gene TRBJ2-1; no firm D call. Deletions cut 2 bases from V and 2 bases from J, with 16 bases between. CDR1 is MGHRA, CDR2 YSYEKL, per germline. CDR3 size: 17 residues. The CDR3 region is CASSQSRQTIAYNEQFF. CDR3 DNA: TGCGCCAGCAGCCAAAGCCGACAAACGATAGCCTACAATGAGCAGTTCTTC.

V usage is TRBV28 and J usage is TRBJ1-2, with a weak D call TRBD1 (5 bases). Trimming cost V 7 bases and J 3 bases, with 15 bases left between them. Germline V lookup: CDR1 MDHEN, CDR2 SYDVKM. The CDR3 is 14 residues long. The CDR3 reads CASNGPGGDYGYTF. In DNA, the CDR3 is TGTGCCAGCAACGGTCCGGGGGGGGACTATGGCTACACCTTC.

The J gene is TRBJ1-1, the V gene TRBV6-6, with TRBD1 matching 7 bases. Looked up from germline, CDR1 is MNHNY and CDR2 is SVGAGI (reference sequence). The CDR3 runs to 13 residues. V was clipped by 6 bases and J by 11 bases; unmatched bases: 12. The CDR3 loop is CASSPGTSRGAFF. CDR3 nucleotides: TGTGCCAGCAGCCCGGGGACTTCCAGGGGGGCTTTCTTT.

The rearrangement links TRBV5-1 to TRBJ2-5, with D possibly being TRBD2 (6 bases). The CDR3 contains 15 residues. Deletions cut 4 bases from V and 6 bases from J, with 19 bases between. In germline, CDR1 is SGHRS, CDR2 YFSETQ. The CDR3 DNA reads as TGCGCCAGCAGCAGGGAGACTAGTTCGGGGAAGACCCAGTACTTC. Amino acid sequence: CASSRETSSGKTQYF.

The CDR3 loop is CAISGTSGTSETQYF. The CDR3 DNA reads as TGTGCCATCAGTGGGACTAGTGGGACTTCGGAGACCCAGTACTTC. The chain links TRBV10-3 to TRBJ2-5, with 7 bases identical to TRBD2. In germline, CDR1 is ENHRY, CDR2 SYGVKD. This CDR3 contains 15 residues. The V and J ends lost 4 bases and 5 bases, in that order; junction bases with no gene match: 10.

The J gene is TRBJ2-7, the V gene TRBV19, with TRBD2 matching over 9 bases. V shed 2 bases and J 2 bases; nucleotides not matched to a gene: 4. From germline, CDR1 is LNHDA and CDR2 SQIVND (reference sequence). The CDR3 runs to 15 residues. CDR3 amino acids: CASSIRAGGTYEQYF. CDR3 nucleotide sequence: TGTGCCAGTAGTATACGCGCGGGGGGGACCTACGAGCAGTACTTC.

The V call is TRBV5-1, the J call TRBJ1-1; D perhaps matches TRBD1 (6 bases). Germline V CDR1 and CDR2: SGHRS, YFSETQ. V was trimmed by 1 base and J by 5 bases, leaving 18 bases between them. There are 16 residues in the CDR3. The DNA for the CDR3 is TGCGCCAGCAGCTTGAACCCCCCGACAGGAACAACTGAAGCTTTCTTT. It codes for CASSLNPPTGTTEAFF.

On this clone itself: Mismatch with germline at one junction end may stem from a read error. CDR3 loop: CATSGDRGNYEQYF. The CDR3 DNA follows: TGTGCCACCAGCGGAGACAGGGGGAACTACGAGCAGTACTTC. The chain recombines TRBV15 with TRBJ2-7, with 9 bases fitting TRBD1. The germline gives CDR1 LNHNV, CDR2 YYDKDF (reference sequence). The CDR3 sequence is 14 residues long.

The genes are TRBV28 and TRBJ2-7, with D possibly matching TRBD2 (5 bases). Germline CDR1 reads MDHEN; CDR2 reads SYDVKM. This CDR3 spans 15 amino acids. Trimming took 3 bases from V and 3 from J, leaving 15 bases between them. The DNA for the CDR3 is TGTGCCAGCAGTTTCACGAGGGCACGCGACTACGAGCAGTACTTC. Amino acid sequence: CASSFTRARDYEQYF.

The chain recombines TRBV5-1 with TRBJ1-4; TRBD1 matches 7 bases. Germline V lookup: CDR1 SGHRS, CDR2 YFSETQ. Trimming removed 4 bases from V and 3 bases from J; junction bases left unmatched: 6. This CDR3 has 15 residues. The CDR3 region is CASSSRQGANEKLFF. The CDR3 DNA follows: TGCGCCAGCAGCAGTCGACAGGGTGCTAATGAAAAACTGTTTTTT.

V is TRBV7-9 and J is TRBJ2-3, with unresolved D. V dropped 0 bases and J dropped 3 bases, with 13 bases sitting between them. Germline CDR1 is SEHNR and CDR2 is FQNEAQ (reference sequence). The CDR3 covers 16 residues. CDR3 coding DNA: TGTGCCAGCAGCTTAGCGCTAAGCCGCGAAACAGATACGCAGTATTTT. This codes for CASSLALSRETDTQYF.

The chain links TRBV3-1 (or the pseudogene TRBV3-2) to TRBJ2-3, with D maybe TRBD2 (5 bases). This CDR3 is 16 amino acids long. From germline, CDR1 is LGHDT and CDR2 YNNKEL (reference sequence). Trimming pared 1 base from V and 0 bases from J, leaving 11 bases between. For the CDR3, the DNA is TGTGCCAGCAGCCAAGTGGGTCGGGGTAGCACAGATACGCAGTATTTT. It encodes CASSQVGRGSTDTQYF.

CDR3 DNA sequence: TGTGCCAGCTCACCAGGGACAGGGGTAGAAAAACTGTTTTTT. It encodes CASSPGTGVEKLFF. This chain links TRBV18 with TRBJ1-4, with 10 bases lining up with TRBD1. The CDR3 is 14 amino acids. Germline assignment: CDR1 KGHSH and CDR2 LQKENI. J lost 8 bases, V lost 2 bases, and 2 bases had no gene match.

The chain's CDR3 is CASSEGGRAFDEQYF. The CDR3 nucleotides are TGTGCCAGCAGTGAAGGCGGGAGGGCCTTCGACGAGCAGTACTTC. The chain couples TRBV25-1 to TRBJ2-7, with 9 bases fitting TRBD2. The CDR3 runs to 15 residues. The germline CDR1 and CDR2 sequences are MGHDK and SYGVNS. Trimming at V came to 2 bases and at J to 5 bases, leaving 7 bases not matched to a gene.

The V and J genes are TRBV4-3 and TRBJ2-7; possible D gene TRBD2, 6 bases. The CDR3 is 15 residues long. CDR1 is LGHNA, CDR2 YSLEER, per germline. Trimming took off 4 bases at V and 0 bases at J, with 13 bases between the two ends. Here the CDR3 reads CASSPGLLISYEQYF. The CDR3 nucleotides are TGCGCCAGCAGCCCGGGACTTCTAATCTCCTACGAGCAGTACTTC.

As regards this clone: Other DNA sequences in this specimen translate into the identical CDR3. The chain combines TRBV27 with TRBJ2-7, with D hard to call. With 6 bases removed from V and 0 bases from J, the gap between germline ends came to 9 bases. CDR3 length equals 13 residues. Germline lookup yields CDR1 MNHEY and CDR2 SMNVEV (reference sequence). The CDR3, as DNA: TGTGCCAGCAGGGGCCATAGCTCCTACGAGCAGTACTTC. Protein product: CASRGHSSYEQYF.

V usage is TRBV7-9 and J usage is TRBJ1-1, with D possibly matching TRBD1 (6 bases). The CDR3 is 15 amino acids. CDR1 and CDR2 from the germline V gene are SEHNR and FQNEAQ (reference sequence). V gave up 1 base and J gave up 4 bases, with 13 bases separating them. CDR3 coding DNA: TGTGCCAGCAGCTTAGGGGCGGGGGCTAGCACTGAAGCTTTCTTT. Protein sequence: CASSLGAGASTEAFF.

The V call is TRBV7-2, the J call TRBJ1-2, with a tentative D call TRBD1 (6 bases). CDR1 and CDR2 from the germline V gene are SGHTA and FQGNSA. The ends were cut back, 2 bases at V and 2 bases at J, with 6 bases in the middle. The CDR3 totals 13 residues. CDR3 in amino acids: CASSLQGNYGYTF. The DNA of the CDR3 is TGTGCCAGCAGCTTACAGGGGAACTATGGCTACACCTTC.

The rearrangement uses TRBV5-4 and TRBJ2-7; 7 bases agree with TRBD1. Germline V gene sequence: CDR1 SGHNT, CDR2 YYREEE (reference sequence). There are 14 residues in the CDR3. The V segment lost 7 bases and the J segment 2 bases; nucleotides outside the gene matches: 9. The CDR3 DNA follows: TGTGCCAGCGCCACCTCCGGGACAGCCTACGAGCAGTACTTC. It yields the protein CASATSGTAYEQYF.

The chain joins TRBV19 to TRBJ2-1, with a tentative D call TRBD2 (6 bases). The CDR3 extends over 16 amino acids. Germline CDR1 and CDR2: LNHDA and SQIVND (reference sequence). Trimming removed 9 bases from V and 1 base from J, with 19 bases in between. This chain's CDR3 is CASRRDWGASYNEQFF. CDR3 in DNA: TGTGCCAGCCGCCGGGACTGGGGAGCGTCCTACAATGAGCAGTTCTTC.

This clone was detected ten times or more. The chain is built from TRBV28 and TRBJ1-6; possible D gene TRBD1, 6 bases. CDR1 MDHEN and CDR2 SYDVKM come from the germline V gene. The germline V and J ends were trimmed by 8 bases and 10 bases, with 15 bases remaining between them. There are 13 residues in the CDR3. In DNA form, the CDR3 reads TGTGCCAGCTACAGGGCGAAAGGGTCACCCCTCCACTTT. This encodes CASYRAKGSPLHF.

This chain connects TRBV7-2 to TRBJ2-7; TRBD2 aligns across 8 bases. V shed 2 bases, J shed 7 bases, and the junction held 13 bases outside the gene matches. The CDR3 runs to 16 residues. Germline lookup yields CDR1 SGHTA and CDR2 FQGNSA. DNA for the CDR3: TGTGCCAGCAGCTTAAATGGGGCGGGAGGTCCATGGGAGCAGTACTTC. Protein: CASSLNGAGGPWEQYF.

This rearrangement joins TRBV7-2 to TRBJ1-6, with D perhaps TRBD1 (5 bases). The CDR3 spans 16 residues. Trimming cost V 1 base and J 1 base, with 8 bases left between them. Germline V lookup: CDR1 SGHTA, CDR2 FQGNSA. The CDR3 nucleotides read TGTGCCAGCAGCTTAGAGGCAGGGTCCTATAATTCACCCCTCCACTTT. Amino acid sequence: CASSLEAGSYNSPLHF. Looking up the rest from reference TRBV7-2 and TRBJ1-6 gives the full variable domain: GAGVSQSPSNKVTEKGKDVELRCDPISGHTALYWYRQSLGQGLEFLIYFQGNSAPDKSGLPSDRFSAERTGGSVSTLTIQRTQQEDSAVYLCASSLEAGSYNSPLHFGNGTRLTVT.

This clone appeared a single time. V and J are TRBV30 and TRBJ2-3; 7 bases line up with TRBD2. The CDR3 runs to 14 residues. V gave up 5 bases and J gave up 5 bases; unmatched junction bases: 10. Germline CDR1 and CDR2: GTSNPN and SVGIG (reference sequence). CDR3 amino acids: CAWSGGGPKDTQYF. The CDR3 region has the DNA TGTGCCTGGTCCGGGGGAGGGCCCAAAGATACGCAGTATTTT.

The chain employs TRBV29-1 and TRBJ2-7; D possibly corresponds to TRBD2 (7 bases). V was pared by 7 bases and J by 4 bases, with 14 bases between. Germline CDR1 reads SQVTM; CDR2 reads ANQGSEA. This CDR3 region has 12 residues. The CDR3 is CSASGGRYEQYF. The CDR3 DNA reads as TGCAGCGCCTCGGGGGGCAGGTACGAGCAGTACTTC.